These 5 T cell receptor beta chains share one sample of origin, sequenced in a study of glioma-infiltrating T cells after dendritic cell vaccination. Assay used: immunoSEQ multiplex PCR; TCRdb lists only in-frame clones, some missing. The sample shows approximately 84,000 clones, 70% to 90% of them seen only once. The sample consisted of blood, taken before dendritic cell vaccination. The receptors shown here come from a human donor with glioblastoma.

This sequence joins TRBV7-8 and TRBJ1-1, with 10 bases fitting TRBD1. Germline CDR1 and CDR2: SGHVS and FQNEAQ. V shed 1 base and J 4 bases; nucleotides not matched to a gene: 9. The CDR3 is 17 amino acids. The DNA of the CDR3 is TGTGCCAGCAGCTTAGATATCGGGACAGGGGTTGGCACTGAAGCTTTCTTT. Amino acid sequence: CASSLDIGTGVGTEAFF.

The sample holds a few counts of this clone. The CDR3 here is CASSEASTAGGNEKLFF. As DNA, the CDR3 is TGTGCCAGCAGTGAAGCATCTACAGCAGGGGGTAATGAAAAACTGTTTTTT. This rearrangement joins TRBV6-1 to TRBJ1-4; TRBD1 agrees at 7 bases. V shed 0 bases and J 4 bases; nucleotides not matched to a gene: 8. Germline loops: CDR1 MNHNS, CDR2 SASEGT. The CDR3 totals 17 residues.

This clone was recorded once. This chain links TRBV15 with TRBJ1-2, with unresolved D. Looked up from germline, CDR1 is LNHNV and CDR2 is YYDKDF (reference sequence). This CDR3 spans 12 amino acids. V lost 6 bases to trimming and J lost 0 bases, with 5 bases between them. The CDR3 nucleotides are TGTGCCACCAGTCTATCTAACTATGGCTACACCTTC. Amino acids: CATSLSNYGYTF.

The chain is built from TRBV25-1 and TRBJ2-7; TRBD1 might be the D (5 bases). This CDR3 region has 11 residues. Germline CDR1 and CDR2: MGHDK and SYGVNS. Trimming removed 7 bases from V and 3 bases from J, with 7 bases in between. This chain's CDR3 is CASKDSYEQYF. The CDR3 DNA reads TGTGCCAGCAAAGACAGCTACGAGCAGTACTTC.

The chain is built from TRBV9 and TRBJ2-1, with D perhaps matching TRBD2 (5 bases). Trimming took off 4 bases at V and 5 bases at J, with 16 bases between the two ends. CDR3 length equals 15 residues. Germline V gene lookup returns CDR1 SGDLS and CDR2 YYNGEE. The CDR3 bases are TGTGCCAGCAGCCCCCTAGAGGGCGTCCACAATGAGCAGTTCTTC. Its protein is CASSPLEGVHNEQFF.